Detailed here is one TCR beta chain. This record belongs to a study of multiple sclerosis patients with progressive multifocal leukoencephalopathy. Overall study context: Controls were natalizumab-treated multiple sclerosis patients who did not develop PML, sampled longitudinally.

Time point denoted: before natalizumab initiation. The T0 samples predate the first natalizumab infusion. This was a survey-level run. Produced via immunoSEQ multiplex PCR; TCRdb's table is partial and in-frame only. The repertoire has 25,000 to 35,000 clones, roughly 92% of them found once; the top ten carry less than 2.5%. Germline V CDR1 and CDR2: SGDLS, YYNGEE. The length of the CDR3 is 15 residues. Trimming cost V 0 bases and J 0 bases, with 9 bases left between them. This chain joins TRBV9 and TRBJ1-1; D gene uncertain. The receptor comes from a man younger than 40 with multiple sclerosis. Source material: PBMCs. Here the CDR3 DNA reads TGTGCCAGCAGCGTAGATATGTTATTGAACACTGAAGCTTTCTTT. Protein sequence: CASSVDMLLNTEAFF.